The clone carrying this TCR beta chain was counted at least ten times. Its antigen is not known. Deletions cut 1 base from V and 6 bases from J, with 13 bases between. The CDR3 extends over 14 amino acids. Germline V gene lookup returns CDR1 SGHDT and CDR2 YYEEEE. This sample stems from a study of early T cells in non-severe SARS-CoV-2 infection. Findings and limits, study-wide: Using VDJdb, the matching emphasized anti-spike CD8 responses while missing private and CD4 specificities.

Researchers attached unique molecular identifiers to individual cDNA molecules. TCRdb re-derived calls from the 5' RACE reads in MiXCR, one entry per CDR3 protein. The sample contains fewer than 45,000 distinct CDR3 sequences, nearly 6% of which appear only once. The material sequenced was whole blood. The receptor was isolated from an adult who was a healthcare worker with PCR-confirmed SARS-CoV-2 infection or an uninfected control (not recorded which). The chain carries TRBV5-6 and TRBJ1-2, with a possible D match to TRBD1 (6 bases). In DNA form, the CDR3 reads TGTGCCAGCAGCTTGTTTGGAGGGGGACATGGCTACACCTTC. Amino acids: CASSLFGGGHGYTF.